This TCR beta chain was identified during a study of blood T cells in healthy people across ages. Combining a sample-barcoded 5' primer with a J-beta primer mix, a second PCR ran for roughly 7 to 12 cycles. Each TCR beta cDNA got a 12-nucleotide random molecular identifier. TCRdb independently ran MiXCR on the 5' RACE reads; one entry per CDR3 protein. Of around 780,000 distinct CDR3 sequences in the sample, 56% were seen once. Germline assignment: CDR1 SGHVS and CDR2 FNYEAQ. The germline V and J ends were trimmed by 0 bases and 6 bases, with 20 bases remaining between them. CDR3 length: 18 residues. This receptor was obtained from a man between 35 and 55 years old in good health. Sequenced sample: blood. The rearrangement joins TRBV7-6 to TRBJ2-2; either TRBD1 or TRBD2 may fit D (5 bases each). For the CDR3, the DNA is TGTGCCAGCAGCTTAGCTTACTGGGGACGAACAAGGTCCGGGGAGCTGTTTTTT. It encodes CASSLAYWGRTRSGELFF.